Detailed here is one T cell receptor (beta chain). These data originate in a study of shared clonotypes between healthy human individuals. This table comes from immunoSEQ multiplex PCR, and its TCRdb copy is limited to in-frame clones, with some not included. The top ten hold about 0.13% of the sample, which has about 2.4 million clones, 90% to 95% seen once. Sequencing was performed on naive CD4+ T cells sorted from blood. The subset: CD45RA+ positively selected. The receptor comes from a man aged 18 to 29 in good health.

The CDR3 is CASSPSLDTQYF. The CDR3 bases are TGTGCCAGCTCACCAAGTTTAGATACGCAGTATTTT. The V and J genes are TRBV18 and TRBJ2-3; D uncertain. This CDR3 spans 12 amino acids. The germline V gene has CDR1 KGHSH and CDR2 LQKENI. V lost 2 bases to trimming and J lost 5 bases, with 5 bases between them.